These 7 T cell receptor beta chains originate from one sample sequenced in a study of post-analysis software for immune sequencing data (dated by TCRdb to the mid-2010s). Libraries were built with PCR. Sequencing relied on an Illumina HiSeq 2500. To reduce PCR and sequencing biases, unique molecular identifiers were built into the TCR beta cDNA libraries. TCRdb cleaned the public reads at Q25 with fastp, built clones with MiXCR and kept in-frame beta chains. Rows are unified per CDR3 protein, each entry keeping the most common DNA and genes. Recorded for this sample are about 680,000 distinct CDR3 sequences; 55% to 60% of them occurred a single time. The ten largest make up around 11% of the sample. Results and caveats for the whole study, not just this receptor: Significantly higher frequencies in patients than in controls were found for five or six TRBV segments, including TRBV5-6, TRBV5-1 and TRBV20-1.

Their antigen targets remain unknown. Sequenced material: blood. All receptors derive from a girl aged 2-9 years with multiple sclerosis.

This clonotype has a handful of counts. The V gene is TRBV27, the J gene TRBJ2-5, with 7 bases identical to TRBD1. Germline CDR1 and CDR2: MNHEY and SMNVEV (reference sequence). V lost 5 bases to trimming and J lost 2 bases; unmatched junction nucleotides: 11. The CDR3 has 16 amino acids. CDR3 DNA sequence: TGTGCCAGCAGTCCAACAGGGGCGCGGGTACAAGAGACCCAGTACTTC. It yields the protein CASSPTGARVQETQYF.

The chain carries TRBV19 and TRBJ2-7, with D possibly called TRBD1 or TRBD2 (5 bases each). Germline V gene sequence: CDR1 LNHDA, CDR2 SQIVND (reference sequence). V was trimmed by 3 bases and J by 5 bases, leaving 14 bases between them. The CDR3 contains 14 residues. In DNA form, the CDR3 reads TGTGCCAGTAGTATTATGAGGGGCGATCACGAGCAGTACTTC. It specifies CASSIMRGDHEQYF. Looking up the rest from reference TRBV19 and TRBJ2-7 gives the full variable domain: DGGITQSPKYLFRKEGQNVTLSCEQNLNHDAMYWYRQDPGQGLRLIYYSQIVNDFQKGDIAEGYSVSREKKESFPLTVTSAQKNPTAFYLCASSIMRGDHEQYFGPGTRLTVT.

This sequence joins TRBV30 and TRBJ2-1, with 8 nucleotides matching TRBD1. Germline V gene data show CDR1 as GTSNPN and CDR2 as SVGIG (reference sequence). The CDR3 has 14 amino acids. V shed 3 bases, J shed 6 bases, and the junction held 7 bases outside the gene matches. In DNA, the CDR3 is TGTGCCTGGAGCGGCAGGGGGCACCTCAATGAGCAGTTCTTC. Amino acids: CAWSGRGHLNEQFF.

The chain links TRBV6-1 to TRBJ2-3; 14 positions agree with TRBD2. This CDR3 spans 15 amino acids. Germline V gives CDR1 MNHNS, CDR2 SASEGT. Losses at the gene ends were 5 bases for V and 7 bases for J; bases not matched to a gene: 5. The DNA for the CDR3 is TGTGCCAGCAGTCCGACTAGCGGGAGGGCCAATACGCAGTATTTT. Protein sequence: CASSPTSGRANTQYF.

This clonotype was detected only a few times. The chain has TRBV5-5 and TRBJ1-1; D gene ambiguous. CDR3 length equals 15 residues. V shed 0 bases and J shed 10 bases, with 19 bases lying between them. Per germline, CDR1 SGHKS and CDR2 YYEKEE (reference sequence). As DNA, the CDR3 is TGTGCCAGCAGCTTGGCCAGCCCTGGGTCCATGGGAGCTTTCTTT. Its protein is CASSLASPGSMGAFF.

In this sample, this clonotype turned up a few times. The chain employs TRBV7-3 and TRBJ2-7; 11 nucleotides align to TRBD2. Trimming cost V 2 bases and J 4 bases; bases outside gene matches: 7. This CDR3 spans 16 amino acids. Germline assignment: CDR1 SGHTA and CDR2 FQGTGA. The DNA for the CDR3 is TGTGCCAGCAGCTTACCGACTAGCGGGAATCCGTACGAGCAGTACTTC. Amino acid sequence: CASSLPTSGNPYEQYF.

The chain joins TRBV4-2 to TRBJ2-3; D ambiguous. The V end was cut by 1 base, the J end by 0 bases, with 8 bases between. CDR1 and CDR2 (germline): LGHNA, YNFKEQ. This CDR3 has 15 residues. This CDR3 reads CASSQVFSSTDTQYF. The CDR3 DNA sequence: TGTGCCAGCAGCCAAGTCTTTTCCAGCACAGATACGCAGTATTTT.